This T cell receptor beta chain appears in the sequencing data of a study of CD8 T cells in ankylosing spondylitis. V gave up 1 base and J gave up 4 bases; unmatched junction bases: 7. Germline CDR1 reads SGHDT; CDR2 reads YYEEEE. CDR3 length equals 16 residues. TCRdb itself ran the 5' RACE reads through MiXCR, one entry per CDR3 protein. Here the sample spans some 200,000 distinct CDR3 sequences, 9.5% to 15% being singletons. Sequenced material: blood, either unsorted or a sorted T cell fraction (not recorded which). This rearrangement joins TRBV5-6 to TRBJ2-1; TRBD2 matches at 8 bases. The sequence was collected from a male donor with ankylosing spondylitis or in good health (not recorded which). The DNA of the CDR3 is TGTGCCAGCAGCTTGTTGTCGGGGGGGAGGTACAATGAGCAGTTCTTC. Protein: CASSLLSGGRYNEQFF.